A single T cell receptor (beta chain) is shown here with its context. Its antigen specificity is not known. There are no base qualities to consult, and no much larger clone falls within one base. Other DNA sequences in the sample encode the same CDR3. The sample comes from a study of shared clonotypes between healthy human individuals (dated by TCRdb to between 2020 and 2021). For the study in its entirety: The cohort included three men and a couple of women between 18 and 49 years of age. For each donor, CD4 naive and CD4 memory were each given three plates, CD8 naive was given two plates, and CD8 memory was given one plate. The study deeply sequenced blood TCR repertoires of 5 or 6 healthy adults to estimate repertoire size and the extent of clonotype sharing between individuals. To increase sequencing depth and limit assay-specific biases, different laboratories used diverse techniques to prepare libraries and sequence TCR repertoires. Each donor's leukapheresis produced roughly between about 0.9 and 9.5 billion PBMCs. The research as a whole found: The small number of donors limited the genetic and exposure-history diversity represented. Pairwise subsampling indicated that sequencing depth was expected to affect the degree of clonotype sharing among donors. Sampling was restricted to blood, and TCR repertoires in tissues likely differ from the TCR repertoires found in blood. When several donors were compared, the shared fraction of clonotypes was about 5% for naive CD4, 3.5% to 4% for naive CD8, 2.3% for memory CD4, and about 0.36% for memory CD8. Estimated clonotype richness was generally larger for naive than for memory subsets. Higher generation probabilities were observed for clonotypes shared by all four sorted-subset donors than for non-shared clonotypes. Even with the large sequencing depth, rarefaction of the sorted-subset datasets indicated that sequencing was incomplete.

Cut back by 0 bases and 6 bases, the V and J ends lie 10 bases apart. The CDR3 holds 14 amino acids from the cysteine to the phenylalanine. Only CDR3 DNA remains: 42 bases, in frame from the first base. As encoded in the germline V gene, CDR1 is SGHRS while CDR2 is YFSETQ. The donors were healthy, HIV-negative adults who had no recently reported acute infections or vaccinations. Only Caucasian adults living in Nashville, Tennessee, USA were represented among the donors. CD4+ T cells were enriched by magnetic negative selection; naive cells were then positively selected on CD45RA, and the negative fraction formed the memory subset. After blood collection by leukapheresis, PBMCs were isolated using Ficoll-Histopaque density gradient centrifugation and then cryopreserved in the vapor phase of liquid nitrogen. Purity and quantity of every magnetically sorted T cell population were checked by analytical flow cytometry. Genomic DNA was isolated from each sorted fraction and quantified by UV absorbance on a Nanodrop 2000c.

TCR CDR3 regions were amplified from genomic DNA by multiplex PCR using the deep immunoSEQ assay. Extracted genomic DNA from each cell subset was spread evenly across all wells of several immunoSEQ 96-well plates, with each plate serving as a replicate. Each replicate PCR for sorted subsets received about 220 ng genomic DNA, equal to around 32,000 T cell genomes. The purified libraries were quantified using a Qubit 3.0 fluorometer, sized with a Bioanalyzer 2100, and then quantified again using the KAPA Library Quantification kit. Every immunoSEQ 96-well plate was sequenced on a separate single-read 150-cycle Illumina NextSeq 550 flow cell. The source study handled its data this way. Because only junctional sequences without quality scores were contained in the immunoSEQ output, filtering matching that applied to full-length reads could not be performed. To assign V/J genes and CDR3, sequences were annotated against IMGT germline references using PyIR, a Python wrapper for IgBLAST v1.9. Reads with weak V/J assignments (E-value above 1e-6), missing CDR3, stop codons, out-of-frame junctions, or ambiguous translated residues were removed. V3J clonotypes were defined as sequences sharing an identical inferred V gene, J gene, and CDR3 amino acid sequence. To compute the percentage overlap between repertoires, the number of shared unique clonotypes was divided by the size of the smaller repertoire. Richness of each repertoire was evaluated using RTK rarefaction, the Chao1 estimator, and Recon v2.1 estimates of unobserved clonotypes. For all TCRbeta clonotypes obtained by the gDNA method from several donors, generation probabilities were computed with OLGA. This is the immuneACCESS table as TCRdb keeps it, with only in-frame sequences that have V and J called. A part of the clones is gone; compared with another copy, unresolved V genes explain less than half, and the rest is unexplained. That table gives V, J and clone size, and the DNA gave D and trimming. In this sample the table shows hundreds of thousands of clones, roughly 70% of which occur a single time. The ten most abundant clones make up about 9.4% of the sample.

The receptor chain draws on TRBV5-1 and TRBJ2-1, with the D gene too uncertain to name. The TCR comes from a young man in good health. Sequenced input: memory CD4+ T cells sorted from blood. Per the publication, the cell subset or site label means: CD45RA-negative fraction. At the DNA level, the sequence is TGCGCCAGCAGCTTGGATGGCTCTGGCAATGAGCAGTTCTTC. It translates to CASSLDGSGNEQFF.